These T cell receptor beta chains were read from a single sample in a study of liver allograft versus peripheral blood T cells. MiXCR was run by TCRdb on the reads, yielding one entry per CDR3 protein. The table shows some 6,100 distinct CDR3 sequences, with around a sixth occurring only once. The receptors originated from a human patient who had a liver transplant. The graft donor may account for some of the T cells. Each CDR3 is given with its conserved first and last residue. The D gene is left open where the match is weak. The size entry is marked missing in some rows and otherwise reads once, few, many or a size class.

j_call	d_call	clone_size	v_call	cdr3_nt	cdr3_aa
TRBJ1-1	NA	few	TRBV20-1	TGCAGTGCTAGACGCGGAGGGGTGAACACTGAAGCTTTCTTT	CSARRGGVNTEAFF
TRBJ2-1	NA	many	TRBV7-9	TGTGCCAGCAGCTTCCCTAGACACAATGAGCAGTTCTTC	CASSFPRHNEQFF
TRBJ2-7	NA	NA	TRBV7-9	TGTGCCAGCAGCTTCCAGCGCAGGGGATACTACGAGCAGTACTTC	CASSFQRRGYYEQYF
TRBJ1-1	NA	many	TRBV6-2/TRBV6-3	TGTGCCAGCAGTTACACAGAGAACACTGAAGCTTTCTTT	CASSYTENTEAFF
TRBJ1-4	NA	many	TRBV6-6	TGTGCCAGCGAGGGTTTTGTGACTAATGAAAAACTGTTTTTT	CASEGFVTNEKLFF
TRBJ2-1	TRBD1	many	TRBV5-5	TGTGCCAGCAGCCTGGACAGGGCGAATGAGCAGTTCTTC	CASSLDRANEQFF
TRBJ1-1	NA	once	TRBV12-3/TRBV12-4	TGTGCCAGCAGTTTAACCACTGAAGCTTTCTTT	CASSLTTEAFF
TRBJ1-6	NA	NA	TRBV7-9	TGTGCCAGCAGCAAGGTGGCGGGCAGGGCGAGTAGGCGGAATTCACCCCTCCACTTT	CASSKVAGRASRRNSPLHF
TRBJ2-7	NA	medium-sized	TRBV5-4	TGTGCCAGCAGCTTGTGGGGGCCATCCTACGAGCAGTACTTC	CASSLWGPSYEQYF
TRBJ1-6	NA	few	TRBV27	TGTGCCAGCAGTTTTAGCAATTCACCCCTCCACTTT	CASSFSNSPLHF
TRBJ2-7	NA	few	TRBV19	TGTGCCAGTAGTATTGGTCTGGGCCCAAGGGACGAGCAGTACTTC	CASSIGLGPRDEQYF
TRBJ2-1	NA	NA	TRBV10-2	TGCGCCAGCAGCGGGGGTGGGGGGAATGAGCAGTTCTTC	CASSGGGGNEQFF
TRBJ1-5	NA	few	TRBV6-1	TGTGCCAGCAGTGGGGGTTTTGAGGGAAGGCCCCAGCATTTT	CASSGGFEGRPQHF
TRBJ2-1	TRBD2	few	TRBV7-3	TGTGCCAGCAGCCCTAGCGGGGGGATTTACAATGAGCAGTTCTTC	CASSPSGGIYNEQFF
TRBJ2-3	NA	NA	TRBV6-5	TGTGCCAGCAGGACGCGTGTCACAGATACGCAGTATTTT	CASRTRVTDTQYF
TRBJ1-5	NA	many	TRBV6-6	TGTGCCAGCAGCGCTAATAGCAATCAGCCCCAGCATTTT	CASSANSNQPQHF
TRBJ2-7	NA	hyperexpanded	TRBV19	TGTGCCAGTAGTATAGTTTGGGGAAGCTACGAGCAGTACTTC	CASSIVWGSYEQYF
TRBJ1-1	NA	medium-sized	TRBV6-1	TGTGCCAGCAGTGAAGCGATGGGGGACGGGGACACTGAAGCTTTCTTT	CASSEAMGDGDTEAFF
TRBJ1-2	NA	medium-sized	TRBV7-2	TGTGCCAGCAGCTTAGTTGACGTAGGCTATGGCTACACCTTC	CASSLVDVGYGYTF
TRBJ1-1	TRBD1	many	TRBV9	TGTGCCAGCAGCGTAGGACAGGGGGCGAGGGGCACTGAAGCTTTCTTT	CASSVGQGARGTEAFF
TRBJ1-1	NA	medium-sized	TRBV29-1	TGCAGCGTGCAAGGGGAGGGCACTGAAGCTTTCTTT	CSVQGEGTEAFF
TRBJ2-7	TRBD1	many	TRBV6-1	TGTGCCAGCAGTGAAGCCCCAGGGGACAGCTCCTACGAGCAGTACTTC	CASSEAPGDSSYEQYF
TRBJ1-3	NA	NA	TRBV10-2	TGCGCCAGCAGTGAGGCGCTTTTCTCTGGAAACACCATATATTTT	CASSEALFSGNTIYF
TRBJ2-2	TRBD1	many	TRBV27	TGTGCCAGCAGTTACGACAGGGTGGGCACCGGGGAGCTGTTTTTT	CASSYDRVGTGELFF
TRBJ1-3	NA	NA	TRBV6-1	TGTGCCAGCAGTGTGTGGGACCCCTCTGGAAACACCATATATTTT	CASSVWDPSGNTIYF
TRBJ1-2	NA	few	TRBV7-9	TGTGCCAGCAGCTTAGAAGGGCCGTCTCGGAACTATGGCTACACCTTC	CASSLEGPSRNYGYTF
TRBJ1-2	NA	medium-sized	TRBV16	TGTGCCAGCAACGGCGGGCAGGGGCGAGATGGCTACACCTTC	CASNGGQGRDGYTF
TRBJ2-1	TRBD2	medium-sized	TRBV6-1	TGTGCCAGCAGCCGATCGGGAGGCTCCTACAATGAGCAGTTCTTC	CASSRSGGSYNEQFF
TRBJ1-5	NA	few	TRBV9	TGTGCCAGCAGCGTAGACGGGGGGAATCAGCCCCAGCATTTT	CASSVDGGNQPQHF
TRBJ2-7	TRBD1	NA	TRBV10-3	TGTGCCATCGGGGTGGACAGGGTCAACGAGCAGTACTTC	CAIGVDRVNEQYF
TRBJ2-7	NA	NA	TRBV11-2	TGTGCCAGCAGCTTAGAGAGGCACGAGCAGTACTTC	CASSLERHEQYF
TRBJ2-3	TRBD2	once	TRBV27	TGTTCCAGCAGTTTATCTATCCCCATCCCAAGGCTAGCGGGGACTAGCACAGATACGCAGTATTTT	CSSSLSIPIPRLAGTSTDTQYF
TRBJ2-7	NA	NA	TRBV15	TGTGCCACCAGCAAGGATCTTCTCGAGCAGTACTTC	CATSKDLLEQYF
TRBJ1-1	NA	once	TRBV5-6	TGTGCCAGCAGAGGGGGGGCCGGCACTGAAGCTTTCTTT	CASRGGAGTEAFF
TRBJ1-2	TRBD1	many	TRBV18	TGTGCCAGCTCACCGGGGACAGGCGAAAACACCTTC	CASSPGTGENTF
TRBJ2-7	NA	many	TRBV27	TGTGCCAGCAGTTTATCGGTCTCGGGGGAGCAGTACTTC	CASSLSVSGEQYF
TRBJ2-1	NA	many	TRBV10-3	TGTGCCTCGGGGGACCATGAGCAGTTCTTC	CASGDHEQFF
TRBJ1-1	TRBD1	medium-sized	TRBV6-5	TGTGCCAGCAGCCCTGGGACAGGAGCTTTCTTT	CASSPGTGAFF
TRBJ2-2	NA	many	TRBV6-2/TRBV6-3	TGTGCCAGCAGTTACGCCCTGGGCACCAACACCGGGGAGCTGTTTTTT	CASSYALGTNTGELFF
TRBJ1-6	TRBD1	many	TRBV6-5	TGTGCCAGCAGACTCACAGGGGTTAAGTCACCCCTCCACTTT	CASRLTGVKSPLHF
TRBJ2-1	TRBD2	NA	TRBV20-1	TGCAGTGCTAGGGATCTAGCGGGGGTTGAAAATGAGCAGTTCTTC	CSARDLAGVENEQFF
TRBJ2-7	TRBD2	few	TRBV12-5	TGTGCTAGTGGTTTAGAGCGGGGGACCTCCTACGAGCAGTACTTC	CASGLERGTSYEQYF
TRBJ1-1	TRBD1	many	TRBV13	TGTGCCAGCAGCTTAGAGACAGGGACGGACGCTTTCTTT	CASSLETGTDAFF
TRBJ2-1	NA	few	TRBV7-9	TGTGCCAGCAGCTTCGGGGCCAATGAGCAGTTCTTC	CASSFGANEQFF
TRBJ1-2	NA	medium-sized	TRBV6-6	TGTGCCAGCACCAAAGGAGAGGGGTATGGCTACACCTTC	CASTKGEGYGYTF
TRBJ1-5	NA	many	TRBV7-9	TGTGCCAGCAGCTTAGGGGTGGAGCCCCAGCATTTT	CASSLGVEPQHF
TRBJ2-6	NA	medium-sized	TRBV29-1	TGCAGCGTTGAAGAATACGTCCGCTCTGGGGCCAACGTCCTGACTTTC	CSVEEYVRSGANVLTF
TRBJ1-6	NA	few	TRBV12-3/TRBV12-4	TGTGCCAGCAGTGGGGGCAGGGGACGGTCCTATAATTCACCCCTCCACTTT	CASSGGRGRSYNSPLHF
TRBJ2-2	TRBD1	many	TRBV5-4	TGTGCCAGCAGCTTGGAGGGACAGGTCACCGGGGAGCTGTTTTTT	CASSLEGQVTGELFF
TRBJ1-6	NA	NA	TRBV12-3/TRBV12-4	TGTGCCAGCACCTCCCATTCTGTTAATTCACCCCTCCACTTT	CASTSHSVNSPLHF
TRBJ1-5	NA	few	TRBV5-5	TGTGCCAGCAGCTTGGGGACACACTATCAGCCCCAGCATTTT	CASSLGTHYQPQHF
TRBJ2-3	NA	few	TRBV5-6	TGTGCCAGCAGCGGCCCTGATACGCAGTATTTT	CASSGPDTQYF
TRBJ2-7	NA	few	TRBV13	TGTGCCAGCAGCTTAGGCCCCGGCGAGCAGTACTTC	CASSLGPGEQYF
TRBJ2-1	NA	large	TRBV6-5	TGTGCCAGCAGTACGGGGGACGCCTACAATGAGCAGTTCTTC	CASSTGDAYNEQFF
TRBJ2-7	NA	many	TRBV6-2/TRBV6-3	TGTGCCAGCAGGCCGGGACCACCCCCTTACGAGCAGTACTTC	CASRPGPPPYEQYF
TRBJ1-1	NA	many	TRBV13	TGTGCCAGCAGCGACGGGACAAACACTGAAGCTTTCTTT	CASSDGTNTEAFF
TRBJ2-2	TRBD1	many	TRBV20-1	TGCAGTGCTAGAGAATGGGGACAGGGTCTGGCCGGGGAGCTGTTTTTT	CSAREWGQGLAGELFF
TRBJ1-5	NA	many	TRBV7-9	TGTGCCAGCAGCTCTACCCCGGGACATAATCAGCCCCAGCATTTT	CASSSTPGHNQPQHF
TRBJ2-1	TRBD2	NA	TRBV12-3/TRBV12-4	TGTGCCAGCACCCGAAGCGGGGGGGCGTACAATGAGCAGTTCTTC	CASTRSGGAYNEQFF
TRBJ2-2	TRBD1	medium-sized	TRBV6-2/TRBV6-3	TGTGCCAGCAGCCGGGACAGGGGCGTCACCGGGGAGCTGTTTTTT	CASSRDRGVTGELFF